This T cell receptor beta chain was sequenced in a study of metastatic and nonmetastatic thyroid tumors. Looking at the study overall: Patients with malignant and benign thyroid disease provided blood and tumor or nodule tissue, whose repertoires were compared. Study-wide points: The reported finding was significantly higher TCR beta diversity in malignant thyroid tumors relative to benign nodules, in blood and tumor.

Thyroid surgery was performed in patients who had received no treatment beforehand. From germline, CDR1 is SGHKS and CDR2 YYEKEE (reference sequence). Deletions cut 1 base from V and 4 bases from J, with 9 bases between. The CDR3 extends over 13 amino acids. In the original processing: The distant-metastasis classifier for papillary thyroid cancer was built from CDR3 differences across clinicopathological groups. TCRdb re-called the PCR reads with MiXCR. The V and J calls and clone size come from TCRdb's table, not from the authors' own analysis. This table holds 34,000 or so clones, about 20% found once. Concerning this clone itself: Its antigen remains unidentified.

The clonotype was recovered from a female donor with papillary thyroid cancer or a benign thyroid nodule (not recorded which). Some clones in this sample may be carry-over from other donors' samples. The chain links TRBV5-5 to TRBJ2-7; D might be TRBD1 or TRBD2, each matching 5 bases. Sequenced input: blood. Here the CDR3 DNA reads TGTGCCAGCAGCTTGTGGGACGCTTACGAGCAGTACTTC. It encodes CASSLWDAYEQYF.